Below, 10 T cell receptor beta chains from the same sample are listed, as sequenced in a study of beta chain features in type 1 diabetes. The study, taken as a whole, reports: TCRB CDR3s from Type 1 diabetes patients were moderately but significantly shorter in all four CD4+ subsets.

The whole isolated RNA underwent reverse transcription, so sequencing captured expressed TCRB transcripts. Using immunoSEQ multiplex PCR, the repertoire was profiled, and TCRdb retains in-frame clones only, with some absent. Here the sample spans 500,000 to 650,000 clones, roughly 12% being singletons. These receptors' antigens are unknown. The source material was naive CD4+ T cells from blood. Source of these receptors: a man in his thirties or forties with type 1 diabetes.

Only a few counts were recorded for this clone. The chain joins TRBV18 to TRBJ2-7; 7 positions match TRBD1. CDR1 and CDR2 (germline): KGHSH, LQKENI. The CDR3 sequence is 16 residues long. V trimming: 6 bases; J trimming: 2 bases; junction bases outside the gene matches: 13. The CDR3 loop is CASSPGLDRRPYEQYF. CDR3 bases: TGTGCCAGCTCCCCAGGGTTGGACAGGCGACCCTACGAGCAGTACTTC.

This CDR3 is CASSLGRGGYGYTF. The CDR3 DNA is TGTGCCAGCAGTCTCGGGAGAGGGGGCTATGGCTACACCTTC. This chain connects TRBV28 to TRBJ1-2; maybe TRBD1 (6 bases). V was trimmed by 5 bases and J by 4 bases, leaving 14 bases between them. The CDR3 contains 14 residues. Germline V CDR1 and CDR2: MDHEN, SYDVKM.

This clone has only a few counts. This chain uses TRBV29-1 with TRBJ2-7; the match to TRBD2 covers 7 bases. The CDR3 is 13 amino acids. Germline values: CDR1 SQVTM, CDR2 ANQGSEA. Trimming at V came to 4 bases and at J to 3 bases, leaving 6 bases not matched to a gene. CDR3 region: CSVARGEGYEQYF. The DNA of the CDR3 is TGCAGCGTTGCCCGGGGGGAGGGCTACGAGCAGTACTTC.

This chain uses TRBV7-2 with TRBJ1-5; D not resolved. V shed 4 bases and J shed 5 bases, with 6 bases lying between them. Germline values: CDR1 SGHTA, CDR2 FQGNSA. This CDR3 comprises 12 residues. The CDR3 bases are TGTGCCAGCAGCTCCATGGATCAGCCCCAGCATTTT. It encodes CASSSMDQPQHF.

CDR3 sequence (DNA): TGTGCCATCAGTGAGTCGGGGCTGGAAGAGACCCAGTACTTC. It is translated as CAISESGLEETQYF. This rearrangement joins TRBV10-3 to TRBJ2-5; D is possibly TRBD1 (5 bases). In germline, CDR1 is ENHRY, CDR2 SYGVKD. The V end lost 0 bases, the J end lost 3 bases, and 8 bases lay between the germline ends. The CDR3 contains 14 residues.

This clone came up a few times. V is TRBV5-1 and J is TRBJ2-7; 11 nucleotides agree with TRBD1. V was clipped by 4 bases and J by 5 bases; unmatched bases: 5. The CDR3 covers 14 residues. Per the germline V gene, CDR1 is SGHRS and CDR2 is YFSETQ. The DNA for the CDR3 is TGCGCCAGCAGCCCGGGACAGGGGGGAAACGAGCAGTACTTC. Encoded protein: CASSPGQGGNEQYF.

The rearrangement uses TRBV7-9 and TRBJ1-1; unclear D gene. V lost 4 bases to trimming and J lost 5 bases, with 11 bases between them. Germline-derived CDR1 and CDR2 are SEHNR and FQNEAQ (reference sequence). This CDR3 has 13 amino acids. The chain's CDR3 is CASSSESETEAFF. Written as DNA, the CDR3 is TGTGCCAGCAGCTCTGAATCGGAGACTGAAGCTTTCTTT.

This clone was observed a handful of times. The chain uses TRBV28 and TRBJ2-2; D possibly corresponds to TRBD1 (5 bases). Germline loops: CDR1 MDHEN, CDR2 SYDVKM. Trimming removed 2 bases from V and 5 bases from J, with 9 bases in between. This CDR3 has 14 residues. This CDR3 reads CASSLAGRTGELFF. DNA for the CDR3: TGTGCCAGCAGTTTAGCAGGGCGGACCGGGGAGCTGTTTTTT.

The rearrangement uses TRBV28 and TRBJ2-7; 7 bases are a match to TRBD1. V shed 2 bases, J shed 2 bases, and the junction held 3 bases outside the gene matches. This CDR3 comprises 14 residues. Germline-derived CDR1 and CDR2 are MDHEN and SYDVKM. For the CDR3, the DNA is TGTGCCAGCAGTTTAGTAGGGGGCCCCTACGAGCAGTACTTC. It codes for CASSLVGGPYEQYF.

With regard to this clone: Other DNA variants within this sample encode the same CDR3. CDR3 loop: CASSPGMNTEAFF. The DNA of the CDR3 is TGTGCCAGCTCGCCCGGGATGAACACTGAAGCTTTCTTT. The rearrangement uses TRBV18 and TRBJ1-1; no clear D. Trimming cost V 6 bases and J 0 bases, with 8 bases left between them. In germline, CDR1 is KGHSH, CDR2 LQKENI. This CDR3 is built from 13 residues.